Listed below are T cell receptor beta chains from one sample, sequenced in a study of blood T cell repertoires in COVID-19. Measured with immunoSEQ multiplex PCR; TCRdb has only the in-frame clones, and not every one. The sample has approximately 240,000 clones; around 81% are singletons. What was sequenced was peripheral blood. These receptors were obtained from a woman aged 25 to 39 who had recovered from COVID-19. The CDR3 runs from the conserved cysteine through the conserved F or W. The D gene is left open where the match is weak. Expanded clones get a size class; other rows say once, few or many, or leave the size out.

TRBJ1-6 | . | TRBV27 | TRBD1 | CASRSMTGETSPLHF | TGTGCCAGCAGATCCATGACAGGGGAGACTTCACCCCTCCACTTT
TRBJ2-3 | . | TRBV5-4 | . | CASRIGIAGTDTQYF | TGTGCCAGCAGAATCGGGATAGCGGGCACAGATACGCAGTATTTT
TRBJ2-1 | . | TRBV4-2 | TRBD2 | CASSQERGTYNEQFF | TGTGCCAGCAGCCAAGAGCGGGGGACCTACAATGAGCAGTTCTTC
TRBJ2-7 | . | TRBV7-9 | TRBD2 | CASSLPPERERGLAYEQYF | TGTGCCAGCAGCTTACCCCCAGAGCGGGAGAGGGGCCTAGCCTACGAGCAGTACTTC
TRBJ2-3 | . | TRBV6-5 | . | CASRPLKGGTDTQYF | TGTGCCAGCAGGCCTTTAAAAGGGGGCACAGATACGCAGTATTTT
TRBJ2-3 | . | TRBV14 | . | CASSQGSIADTQYF | TGTGCCAGCAGCCAAGGAAGCATAGCAGATACGCAGTATTTT
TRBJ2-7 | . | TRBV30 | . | CAWSVRYEQYF | TGTGCCTGGAGTGTACGGTACGAGCAGTACTTC
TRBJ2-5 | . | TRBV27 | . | CASSLFAMPAIGETQYF | TGTGCCAGCAGTTTATTCGCCATGCCAGCCATCGGGGAGACCCAGTACTTC
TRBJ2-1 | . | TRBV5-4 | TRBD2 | CASGTSGNNEQFF | TGTGCCAGCGGGACTAGCGGCAACAATGAGCAGTTCTTC
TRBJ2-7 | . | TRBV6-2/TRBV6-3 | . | CASSSSLAVGNEQYF | TGTGCCAGCAGTTCCTCGCTAGCTGTGGGCAACGAGCAGTACTTC
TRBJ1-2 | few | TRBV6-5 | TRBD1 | CASSRDSYLGGYTF | TGTGCCAGCAGCCGGGACAGTTACTTAGGTGGCTACACCTTC
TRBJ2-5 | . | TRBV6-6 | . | CASTGLGQKETQYF | TGTGCCAGCACCGGCCTAGGACAGAAAGAGACCCAGTACTTC
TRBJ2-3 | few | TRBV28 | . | CASRGGSAELDTQYF | TGTGCCAGCAGGGGGGGAAGCGCCGAGTTGGATACGCAGTATTTT
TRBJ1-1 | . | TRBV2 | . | CASSSDRNTEAFF | TGTGCCAGCAGTTCAGACAGGAACACTGAAGCTTTCTTT
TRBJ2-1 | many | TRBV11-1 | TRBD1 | CASSLGTGVGNEQFF | TGTGCCAGCAGCTTAGGGACAGGGGTGGGGAATGAGCAGTTCTTC
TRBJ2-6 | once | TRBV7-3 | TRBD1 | CASSQQGTGANVLTF | TGTGCCAGCAGCCAACAGGGGACTGGGGCCAACGTCCTGACTTTC
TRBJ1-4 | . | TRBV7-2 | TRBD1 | CASSLAGTGGEKLFF | TGTGCCAGCAGCTTAGCAGGGACAGGTGGGGAAAAACTGTTTTTT
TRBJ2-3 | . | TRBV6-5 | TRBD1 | CASSYGTGRFADTQYF | TGTGCCAGCAGTTATGGGACAGGGAGGTTCGCAGATACGCAGTATTTT
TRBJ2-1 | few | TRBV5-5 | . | CASSEGNEQFF | TGTGCCAGCAGCGAGGGCAATGAGCAGTTCTTC
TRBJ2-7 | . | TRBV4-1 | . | CASSQDGVLGRGTSGEQYF | TGCGCCAGCAGCCAAGATGGGGTCTTAGGGCGGGGAACTTCGGGCGAGCAGTACTTC
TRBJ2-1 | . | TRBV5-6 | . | CASSLSASHNEQFF | TGTGCCAGCAGCTTGAGCGCTTCTCACAATGAGCAGTTCTTC
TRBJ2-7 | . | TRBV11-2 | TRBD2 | CASSSVRGSSYEQYF | TGTGCCAGCAGCTCCGTGCGGGGGAGCTCCTACGAGCAGTACTTC
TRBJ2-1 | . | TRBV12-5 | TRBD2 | CASGPGRREDNEQFF | TGTGCTAGTGGTCCCGGGCGGCGGGAGGACAATGAGCAGTTCTTC
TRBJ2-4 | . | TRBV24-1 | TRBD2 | CATQAGTSGRAGIAKNIQYF | TGTGCCACCCAAGCCGGGACTAGCGGGAGGGCCGGGATAGCCAAAAACATTCAGTACTTC
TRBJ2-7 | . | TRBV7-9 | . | CASSPRDEQYF | TGTGCCAGCAGCCCCCGGGACGAGCAGTACTTC
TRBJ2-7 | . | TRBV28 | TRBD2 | CASSLTASGRAYGQYF | TGTGCCAGCAGTTTAACCGCTAGCGGGAGGGCCTATGGGCAGTACTTC
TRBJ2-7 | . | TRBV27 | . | CASSLLGSSLNEQYF | TGTGCCAGCAGTTTATTGGGGTCTAGCTTGAACGAGCAGTACTTC
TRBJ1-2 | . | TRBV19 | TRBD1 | CASSIVAGTGRGYTF | TGTGCCAGTAGTATAGTCGCCGGGACAGGGAGGGGCTACACCTTC
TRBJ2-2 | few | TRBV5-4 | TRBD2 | CASSVSSGNTGELFF | TGTGCCAGCAGCGTGTCTAGCGGGAACACCGGGGAGCTGTTTTTT